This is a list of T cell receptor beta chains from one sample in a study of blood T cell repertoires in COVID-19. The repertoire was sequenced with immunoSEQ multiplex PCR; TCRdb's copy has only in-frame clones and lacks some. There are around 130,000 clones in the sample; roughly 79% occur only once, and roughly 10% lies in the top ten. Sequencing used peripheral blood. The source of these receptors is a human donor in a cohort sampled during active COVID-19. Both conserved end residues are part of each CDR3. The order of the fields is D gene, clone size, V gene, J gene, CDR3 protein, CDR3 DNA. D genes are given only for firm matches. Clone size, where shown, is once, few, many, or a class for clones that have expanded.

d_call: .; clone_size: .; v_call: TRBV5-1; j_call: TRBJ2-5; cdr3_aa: CASSLTRGEETQYF; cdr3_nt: TGCGCCAGCAGCCTAACACGGGGTGAGGAGACCCAGTACTTC
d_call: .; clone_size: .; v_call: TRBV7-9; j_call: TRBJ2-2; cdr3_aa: CASSEGRDTGELFF; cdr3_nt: TGTGCCAGCTCGGAGGGGCGGGACACCGGGGAGCTGTTTTTT
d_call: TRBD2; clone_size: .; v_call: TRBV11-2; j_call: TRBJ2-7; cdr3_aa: CASSLGASGGYEQYF; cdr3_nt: TGTGCCAGCAGCTTAGGGGCTAGCGGGGGGTACGAGCAGTACTTC
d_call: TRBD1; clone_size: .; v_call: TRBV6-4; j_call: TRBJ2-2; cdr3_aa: CASRGGQGAFGELFF; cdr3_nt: TGTGCCAGCAGGGGGGGACAGGGGGCTTTTGGGGAGCTGTTTTTT
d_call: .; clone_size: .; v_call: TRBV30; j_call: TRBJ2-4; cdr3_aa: CAWTRQTRAKNIQYF; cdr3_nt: TGTGCCTGGACCCGACAAACGAGAGCCAAAAACATTCAGTACTTC
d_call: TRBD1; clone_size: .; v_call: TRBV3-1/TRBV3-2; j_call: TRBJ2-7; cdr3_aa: CASSHGTVSYEQYF; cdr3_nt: TGTGCCAGCAGCCACGGGACAGTCTCCTACGAGCAGTACTTC
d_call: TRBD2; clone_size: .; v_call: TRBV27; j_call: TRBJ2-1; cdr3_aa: CASTVAGGIKNEQFF; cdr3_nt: TGTGCCAGCACCGTAGCGGGGGGGATAAAAAATGAGCAGTTCTTC
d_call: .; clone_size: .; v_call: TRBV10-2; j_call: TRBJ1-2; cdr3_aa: CASSESGNYGYTF; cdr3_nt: TGCGCCAGCAGTGAGAGCGGAAACTATGGCTACACCTTC
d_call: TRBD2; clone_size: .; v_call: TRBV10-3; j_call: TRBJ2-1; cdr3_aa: CAIKSGGAGGSYNEQFF; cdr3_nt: TGTGCCATCAAATCGGGCGGAGCGGGGGGTTCCTACAATGAGCAGTTCTTC
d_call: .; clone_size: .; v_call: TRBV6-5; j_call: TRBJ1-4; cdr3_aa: CASRGQGYEKLFF; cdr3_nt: TGTGCCAGCAGAGGTCAGGGCTATGAAAAACTGTTTTTT
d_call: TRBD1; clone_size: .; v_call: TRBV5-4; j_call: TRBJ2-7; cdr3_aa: CASSSVGRPGQGRYEQYF; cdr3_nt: TGTGCCAGCAGCTCTGTTGGACGGCCGGGACAGGGTCGCTACGAGCAGTACTTC
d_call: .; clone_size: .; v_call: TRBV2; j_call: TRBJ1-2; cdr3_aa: CASSETLTGRPSGYTF; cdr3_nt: TGTGCCAGCAGTGAGACCCTGACAGGACGTCCTAGTGGCTACACCTTC
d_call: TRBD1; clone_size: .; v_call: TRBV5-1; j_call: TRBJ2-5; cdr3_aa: CASSWGQGTETQYF; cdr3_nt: TGCGCCAGCAGCTGGGGACAGGGTACAGAGACCCAGTACTTC
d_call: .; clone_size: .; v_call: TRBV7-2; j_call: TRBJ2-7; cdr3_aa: CASSIVYEQYF; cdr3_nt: TGTGCCAGCAGCATCGTCTACGAGCAGTACTTC
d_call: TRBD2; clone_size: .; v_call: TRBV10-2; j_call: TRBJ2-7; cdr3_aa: CASSGSGGAGEQYF; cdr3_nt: TGCGCCAGCAGTGGTAGCGGGGGGGCTGGGGAGCAGTACTTC
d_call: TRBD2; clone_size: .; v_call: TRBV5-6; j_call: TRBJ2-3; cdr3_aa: CASSLVGGGSTDTQYF; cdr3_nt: TGTGCCAGCAGCTTGGTAGGCGGGGGGAGCACAGATACGCAGTATTTT
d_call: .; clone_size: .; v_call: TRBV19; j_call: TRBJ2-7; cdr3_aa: CASSTDDTNSYEQYF; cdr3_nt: TGTGCCAGTAGTACAGACGACACGAACTCCTACGAGCAGTACTTC
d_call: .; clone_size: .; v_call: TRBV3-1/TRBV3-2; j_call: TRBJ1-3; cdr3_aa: CASSSTPGGNTIYF; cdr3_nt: TGTGCCAGCAGCTCGACCCCGGGAGGAAACACCATATATTTT
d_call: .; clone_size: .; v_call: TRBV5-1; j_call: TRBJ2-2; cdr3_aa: CASSPAGANTGELFF; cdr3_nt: TGCGCCAGCTCTCCGGCAGGCGCGAACACCGGGGAGCTGTTTTTT
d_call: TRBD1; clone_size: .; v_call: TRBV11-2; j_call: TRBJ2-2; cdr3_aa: CASSRTGGPGELFF; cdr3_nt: TGTGCCAGCAGCCGGACAGGGGGTCCCGGGGAGCTGTTTTTT
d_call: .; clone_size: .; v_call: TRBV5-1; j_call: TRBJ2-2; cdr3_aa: CASGGNRDTGELFF; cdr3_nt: TGCGCCAGCGGGGGGAACCGGGACACCGGGGAGCTGTTTTTT
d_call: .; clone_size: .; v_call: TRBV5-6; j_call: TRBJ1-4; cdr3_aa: CASSLGWTAHEKLFF; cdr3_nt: TGTGCCAGCAGCTTGGGGTGGACTGCACATGAAAAACTGTTTTTT
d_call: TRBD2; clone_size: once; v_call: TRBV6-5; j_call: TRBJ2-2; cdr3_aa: CASSSGLAGTGELFF; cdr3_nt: TGTGCCAGCAGTTCGGGACTAGCGGGCACCGGGGAGCTGTTTTTT
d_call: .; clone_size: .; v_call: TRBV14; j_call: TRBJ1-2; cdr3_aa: CASSQGPYYGYTF; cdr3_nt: TGTGCCAGCAGCCAGGGGCCGTACTATGGCTACACCTTC
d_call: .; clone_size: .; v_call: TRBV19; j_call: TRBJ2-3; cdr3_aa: CASREQASTDTQYF; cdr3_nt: TGTGCCAGTAGAGAACAGGCTAGCACAGATACGCAGTATTTT
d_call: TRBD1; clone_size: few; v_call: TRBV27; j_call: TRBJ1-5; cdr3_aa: CASSLSPGQGSNQPQHF; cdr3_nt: TGTGCCAGCAGTTTATCGCCTGGACAGGGCAGCAATCAGCCCCAGCATTTT
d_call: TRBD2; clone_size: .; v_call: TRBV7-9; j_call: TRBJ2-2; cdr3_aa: CASSSPRAGKGTGELFF; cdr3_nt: TGTGCCAGCAGCTCCCCGCGAGCGGGAAAGGGCACCGGGGAGCTGTTTTTT
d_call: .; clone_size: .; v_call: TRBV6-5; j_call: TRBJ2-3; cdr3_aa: CASTGSTDTQYF; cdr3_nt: TGTGCCAGCACAGGGAGCACAGATACGCAGTATTTT
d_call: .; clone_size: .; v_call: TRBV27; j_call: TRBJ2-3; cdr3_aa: CASSGGGPITQYF; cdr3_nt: TGTGCCAGCAGCGGAGGAGGCCCCATCACGCAGTATTTT
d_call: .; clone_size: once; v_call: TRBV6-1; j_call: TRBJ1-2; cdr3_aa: CASSEAVYGYTF; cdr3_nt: TGTGCCAGCAGTGAGGCAGTCTATGGCTACACCTTC
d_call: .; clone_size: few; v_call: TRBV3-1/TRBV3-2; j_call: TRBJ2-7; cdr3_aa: CASSQSMEQYF; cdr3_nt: TGTGCCAGCAGCCAATCAATGGAGCAGTACTTC